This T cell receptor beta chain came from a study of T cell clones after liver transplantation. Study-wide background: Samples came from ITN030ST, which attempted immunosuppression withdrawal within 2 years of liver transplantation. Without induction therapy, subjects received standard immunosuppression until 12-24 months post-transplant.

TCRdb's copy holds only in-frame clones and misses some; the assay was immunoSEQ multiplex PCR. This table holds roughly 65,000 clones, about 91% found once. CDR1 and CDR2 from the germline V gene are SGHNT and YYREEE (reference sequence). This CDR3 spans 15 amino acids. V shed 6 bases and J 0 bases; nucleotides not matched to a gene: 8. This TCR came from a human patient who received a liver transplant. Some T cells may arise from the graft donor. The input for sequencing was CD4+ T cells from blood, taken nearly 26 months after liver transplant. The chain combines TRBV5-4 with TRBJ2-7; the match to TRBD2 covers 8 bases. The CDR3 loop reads CASKVAGRGSYEQYF. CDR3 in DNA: TGTGCCAGCAAGGTAGCGGGACGGGGCTCCTACGAGCAGTACTTC.